This T cell receptor (beta chain) was identified in a study of T-cell memory formation after mild COVID-19. The length of the CDR3 is 13 residues. V shed 6 bases and J shed 8 bases, with 16 bases lying between them. This clonotype was detected only a few times. TCRdb re-called the 5' RACE reads with MiXCR, one entry per CDR3 protein. The sample contains fewer than 600,000 distinct CDR3 sequences, roughly 21% of which appear only once. The sequenced sample was PBMCs or a T cell subset sorted from them (not recorded which). The chain uses TRBV12-3 or TRBV12-4 and TRBJ1-1; TRBD1 might be the D (5 bases). This receptor was identified in an adult woman who had mild COVID-19 (a few samples of this study predate the infection). Cell type and time point are not known. The CDR3 region is CASRLGLKGEAFF. The DNA for the CDR3 is TGTGCCAGCAGACTGGGCCTGAAGGGGGAAGCTTTCTTT.